Shown below are 8 T cell receptor beta chains from a single sample sequenced in a study of T cell repertoires in cytomegalovirus infection. One entry per CDR3 protein, called by TCRdb with MiXCR from the reads. The sample holds some 230,000 distinct CDR3 sequences; about 23% are singletons and the top ten take 15% to 20%. Input material: CD8+ T cells from PBMCs. Receptors originate from a human donor in good health (CMV status not recorded). Some clones in this sample may be carry-over from other donors' samples.

This clonotype has just a few counts. The rearrangement joins TRBV12-3 or TRBV12-4 to TRBJ2-1, with 8 bases that match TRBD2. The CDR3 has 18 residues. Trimming removed 5 bases from V and 5 bases from J; junction bases left unmatched: 17. DNA for the CDR3: TGTGCCAGCAGTGCCTGGGCCGGGGGGGCCCCCGAACACAATGAGCAGTTCTTC. This codes for CASSAWAGGAPEHNEQFF.

This clonotype was seen many times. The genes are TRBV28 and TRBJ2-1; 8 positions match TRBD1. The ends lost 3 bases at V and 3 bases at J; junction bases unmatched: 10. This CDR3 spans 17 amino acids. The germline CDR1 and CDR2 sequences are MDHEN and SYDVKM. The CDR3 region is CASSLDRALELYNEQFF. The CDR3 nucleotides are TGTGCCAGCAGTTTGGACAGGGCCCTCGAACTCTACAATGAGCAGTTCTTC.

This clonotype was detected a few times. V and J are TRBV12-3 or TRBV12-4 and TRBJ1-1; D uncertain. The CDR3 sequence is 13 residues long. V was pared by 4 bases and J by 6 bases, with 12 bases between. CDR3 in amino acids: CASSSRLGPEAFF. CDR3 DNA: TGTGCCAGCAGTTCCAGGCTCGGCCCTGAAGCTTTCTTT.

V gene TRBV30 combines with J gene TRBJ2-7, with no clear D. The V gene lost 1 base and the J gene lost 2 bases, with 9 bases spanning the gap. The CDR3 contains 13 residues. The germline CDR1 and CDR2 sequences are GTSNPN and SVGIG (reference sequence). CDR3: CAWSGEIPYEQYF. The CDR3 coding sequence is TGTGCCTGGAGTGGAGAGATTCCCTACGAGCAGTACTTC.

This clonotype occurred a few times. The CDR3 region is CASGRGVGQETQYF. The CDR3 region has the DNA TGTGCCAGCGGGCGGGGGGTTGGCCAAGAGACCCAGTACTTC. The chain couples TRBV27 to TRBJ2-5, with TRBD2 identical over 8 bases. Germline values: CDR1 MNHEY, CDR2 SMNVEV (reference sequence). The CDR3 is 14 amino acids. With 8 bases clipped from V and 1 base from J, the junction kept 6 bases outside the gene matches.

A few counts support this clonotype. The genes are TRBV28 and TRBJ2-7, with TRBD2 matching over 7 bases. V was clipped by 2 bases and J by 2 bases; unmatched bases: 12. CDR1 and CDR2 (germline): MDHEN, SYDVKM. The CDR3 length is 17 residues. CDR3 in DNA: TGTGCCAGCAGTTTAGGTCCTAGCGGCGAGTGGGCCTACGAGCAGTACTTC. Protein product: CASSLGPSGEWAYEQYF.

This clonotype has only a few counts. The chain employs TRBV7-9 and TRBJ2-1; a weak D match, TRBD2 (6 bases). The CDR3 has 12 residues. Trimming took off 6 bases at V and 9 bases at J, with 12 bases between the two ends. Per germline, CDR1 SEHNR and CDR2 FQNEAQ (reference sequence). CDR3 loop: CASRDGGPEQFF. CDR3 DNA sequence: TGTGCCAGCAGGGACGGGGGACCTGAGCAGTTCTTC.

V gene TRBV28 combines with J gene TRBJ2-5, with 11 bases that match TRBD2. The junction had 12 bases not matched to a gene; V was cut back by 2 bases and J by 4 bases. Germline V CDR1 and CDR2: MDHEN, SYDVKM. CDR3 size: 18 residues. The CDR3, as DNA: TGTGCCAGCAGTTTACACCTACTAGCGGGGGCCGGGGGAGAGACCCAGTACTTC. It codes for CASSLHLLAGAGGETQYF.